These 3 T cell receptor beta chains were all obtained from the same sample, sequenced in a study of blood T cell repertoires in COVID-19. Here immunoSEQ multiplex PCR was the method, and the copy in TCRdb shows in-frame clones only, minus some. The table includes around 100,000 clones, approximately 81% detected once. Material for sequencing was peripheral blood. Source of these receptors: a human donor in a cohort sampled during active COVID-19.

This chain uses TRBV5-1 with TRBJ2-5; possible D gene TRBD1, 5 bases. Trimming pared 0 bases from V and 4 bases from J, leaving 13 bases between. The CDR3 sequence is 15 residues long. CDR1 is SGHRS, CDR2 YFSETQ, per germline. The CDR3, as DNA: TGCGCCAGCAGCTTGGTCCCAGGGCCAGGAGAGACCCAGTACTTC. Translating it yields CASSLVPGPGETQYF.

This clone was found once. This chain uses TRBV28 with TRBJ1-2, with D possibly being TRBD1 (5 bases). Trimming stripped 2 bases from V and 4 bases from J, with 14 bases between. The CDR3 is 15 residues long. Germline loops: CDR1 MDHEN, CDR2 SYDVKM. In DNA form, the CDR3 reads TGTGCCAGCAGTTTACCCGCCAGGGAGGTCTATGGCTACACCTTC. This sequence encodes CASSLPAREVYGYTF.

The chain is built from TRBV7-2 and TRBJ2-1; 9 bases line up with TRBD1. This CDR3 has 15 residues. Looked up from germline, CDR1 is SGHTA and CDR2 is FQGNSA. V was clipped by 6 bases and J by 7 bases; unmatched bases: 10. CDR3 residues: CASRKPGQGTNEQFF. The CDR3 coding sequence is TGTGCCAGCAGGAAGCCGGGACAGGGTACGAATGAGCAGTTCTTC.